Below, 21 T cell receptor beta chains from the same sample are listed, as sequenced in a study of blood T cell repertoires in COVID-19. Profiled with immunoSEQ multiplex PCR; TCRdb holds only in-frame clones, not every one. The sample lists roughly 140,000 clones, around 80% occurring once. The sample taken for sequencing was peripheral blood. The receptors stem from a woman in her forties or fifties in a cohort sampled during active or convalescent COVID-19.

A few counts support this clone. The rearrangement joins TRBV15 to TRBJ2-2; TRBD2 matches at 9 bases. V shed 1 base, J shed 4 bases, and the junction held 10 bases outside the gene matches. CDR1 LNHNV and CDR2 YYDKDF come from the germline V gene (reference sequence). The CDR3 spans 18 residues. The CDR3 nucleotides are TGTGCCACCAGCAGAGGGTCGGTAGCGGGGGATGGCACCGGGGAGCTGTTTTTT. Translation: CATSRGSVAGDGTGELFF.

V gene TRBV2 combines with J gene TRBJ2-5, with D maybe TRBD1 (5 bases). Germline lookup yields CDR1 SNHLY and CDR2 FYNNEI. The ends were cut back, 6 bases at V and 1 base at J, with 18 bases in the middle. This CDR3 is built from 16 residues. The CDR3 region is CASRPEPAGIQETQYF. CDR3 bases: TGTGCCAGCAGGCCCGAGCCAGCAGGGATCCAAGAGACCCAGTACTTC.

This chain uses TRBV7-3 with TRBJ2-5; TRBD2 matches 11 bases. V dropped 0 bases and J dropped 2; count of bases not matched to a gene: 5. The CDR3 loop spans 17 amino acids. The germline V gene encodes CDR1 SGHTA and CDR2 FQGTGA. CDR3 coding DNA: TGTGCCAGCAGCTTAACGGGAGCTAGCGGGGGGCAAGAGACCCAGTACTTC. It is translated as CASSLTGASGGQETQYF.

The rearrangement joins TRBV19 to TRBJ1-1; TRBD1 matches 11 bases. There are 16 residues in the CDR3. V was clipped by 5 bases and J by 6 bases; unmatched bases: 11. From germline, CDR1 is LNHDA and CDR2 SQIVND (reference sequence). The CDR3 protein is CASSLGTGGEFAEAFF. The CDR3 DNA reads as TGTGCCAGTAGTCTCGGGACAGGGGGAGAGTTCGCTGAAGCTTTCTTT.

The rearrangement uses TRBV14 and TRBJ2-3; 9 bases are a match to TRBD1. The germline V gene encodes CDR1 SGHDN and CDR2 FVKESK. This CDR3 has 15 residues. Trimming removed 1 base from V and 2 bases from J; junction bases left unmatched: 1. CDR3 protein: CASSQGDRATDTQYF. CDR3 in DNA: TGTGCCAGCAGCCAAGGGGACAGGGCCACAGATACGCAGTATTTT.

The V and J genes are TRBV5-4 and TRBJ1-1; TRBD1 is a possible D gene (5 bases). Germline lookup yields CDR1 SGHNT and CDR2 YYREEE (reference sequence). V gave up 4 bases and J gave up 2 bases, with 12 bases separating them. This CDR3 spans 14 amino acids. CDR3 bases: TGTGCCAGCAGCCCTACAGGTAGCAACACTGAAGCTTTCTTT. It encodes CASSPTGSNTEAFF.

This chain uses TRBV27 with TRBJ2-3; possibly TRBD1 for D (5 bases). The CDR3 loop spans 14 amino acids. Germline V CDR1 and CDR2: MNHEY, SMNVEV (reference sequence). Trimming left V 2 bases short and J 2 bases short, with 8 bases between. The DNA for the CDR3 is TGTGCCAGCAGTTTAGGGGCTTCCACAGATACGCAGTATTTT. Its protein is CASSLGASTDTQYF.

This chain joins TRBV12-5 and TRBJ1-2; 7 nucleotides agree with TRBD1. Germline values: CDR1 LGHNT, CDR2 FRNRAP. The trim removed 7 bases at V and 8 bases at J, leaving 10 bases unmatched. The CDR3 has 13 amino acids. The CDR3 DNA follows: TGTGCTAGTGCCTCAGGGGGATTCGGAGGCTACACCTTC. Translation: CASASGGFGGYTF.

The rearrangement uses TRBV27 and TRBJ1-2, with D possibly being TRBD1 (5 bases). Germline values: CDR1 MNHEY, CDR2 SMNVEV (reference sequence). With 2 bases removed from V and 4 bases from J, the gap between germline ends came to 14 bases. The CDR3 consists of 15 residues. The CDR3 sequence: CASSLPPTGGYGYTF. The DNA for the CDR3 is TGTGCCAGCAGTTTACCCCCCACAGGCGGCTATGGCTACACCTTC.

This clone was observed a few times. This rearrangement joins TRBV12-5 to TRBJ2-1; no definite D call. The germline V gene has CDR1 LGHNT and CDR2 FRNRAP. This CDR3 has 13 residues. Trimming stripped 3 bases from V and 2 bases from J, with 5 bases between. Written as DNA, the CDR3 is TGTGCTAGTGGTTTTCTTCCCTACAATGAGCAGTTCTTC. It specifies CASGFLPYNEQFF.

The rearrangement links TRBV18 to TRBJ1-3; weak D call: TRBD1 (5 bases). Deletions cut 6 bases from V and 3 bases from J, with 12 bases between. Looked up from germline, CDR1 is KGHSH and CDR2 is LQKENI. This CDR3 is built from 14 residues. CDR3 region: CASSAGDFGNTIYF. CDR3 DNA sequence: TGTGCCAGCTCCGCGGGGGATTTTGGAAACACCATATATTTT.

The V and J genes are TRBV10-3 and TRBJ2-3; D possibly corresponds to TRBD1 (6 bases). V was clipped by 2 bases and J by 1 base, with 19 bases between them. CDR1 is ENHRY and CDR2 is SYGVKD in the germline V gene. CDR3 length: 18 amino acids. CDR3 amino acids: CAISEPQGRVGGTDTQYF. In nucleotides, the CDR3 is TGTGCCATCAGTGAGCCACAGGGAAGGGTGGGAGGCACAGATACGCAGTATTTT.

This sequence joins TRBV5-5 and TRBJ1-2; D is undetermined. From germline, CDR1 is SGHKS and CDR2 YYEKEE (reference sequence). V gave up 0 bases and J gave up 2 bases, with 14 bases separating them. This CDR3 is 16 amino acids long. CDR3 in amino acids: CASSLAGAASNYGYTF. For the CDR3, the DNA is TGTGCCAGCAGCTTGGCGGGTGCGGCAAGCAACTATGGCTACACCTTC.

This chain links TRBV11-2 with TRBJ2-3; D is unclear. CDR1 is SGHAT and CDR2 is FQNNGV in the germline V gene. This CDR3 is built from 12 residues. Trimming cost V 1 base and J 5 bases, with 4 bases left between them. CDR3 DNA: TGTGCCAGCAGCTTAGCAGGAGATACGCAGTATTTT. This translates into CASSLAGDTQYF. The whole variable domain, remainder taken from reference TRBV11-2 and TRBJ2-3, is EAGVAQSPRYKIIEKRQSVAFWCNPISGHATLYWYQQILGQGPKLLIQFQNNGVVDDSQLPKDRFSAERLKGVDSTLKIQPAKLEDSAVYLCASSLAGDTQYFGPGTRLTVL.

This sequence joins TRBV12-3 or TRBV12-4 and TRBJ1-2; possible D gene TRBD1, 6 bases. The CDR3 runs 13 residues. Between the trimmed V and J ends, which lost 2 bases and 4 bases, there was a span of 8 bases. The CDR3 protein is CASSLTGTYGYTF. For the CDR3, the DNA is TGTGCCAGCAGTTTAACAGGGACCTATGGCTACACCTTC.

The rearrangement links TRBV4-1 to TRBJ2-2; 7 positions match TRBD2. The germline CDR1 and CDR2 sequences are MGHRA and YSYEKL. The CDR3 is 14 amino acids. V shed 1 base and J 8 bases; nucleotides not matched to a gene: 4. The CDR3 protein is CASSQVWRGGELFF. The DNA of the CDR3 is TGCGCCAGCAGCCAAGTGTGGCGGGGGGGGGAGCTGTTTTTT.

This chain joins TRBV6-4 and TRBJ2-2; tentative D call: TRBD1 (5 bases). Germline V gene data show CDR1 as MRHNA and CDR2 as SNTAGT. The V gene lost 3 bases and the J gene lost 6 bases, with 14 bases spanning the gap. This CDR3 has 15 amino acids. The CDR3 nucleotides read TGTGCCAGCAGTGAGACCCAATTGGGGCCCGGGGAGCTGTTTTTT. Encoded protein: CASSETQLGPGELFF.

V gene TRBV7-2 combines with J gene TRBJ2-7; tentatively, D is TRBD1 (6 bases). The CDR3 is made up of 17 amino acids. The germline V gene encodes CDR1 SGHTA and CDR2 FQGNSA. The V gene lost 0 bases and the J gene lost 0 bases, with 15 bases spanning the gap. The CDR3 DNA is TGTGCCAGCAGCTTAGCTCCAGCCCGGACAGCCTCCTACGAGCAGTACTTC. Translated: CASSLAPARTASYEQYF.

The chain combines TRBV3-1 (or the pseudogene TRBV3-2) with TRBJ1-1, with a possible D match to TRBD1 (5 bases). This CDR3 comprises 13 residues. CDR1 and CDR2 (germline): LGHDT, YNNKEL (reference sequence). The V and J ends lost 0 bases and 11 bases respectively, with 13 bases between them. This chain's CDR3 is CASSQDLGGVAFF. DNA of the CDR3: TGTGCCAGCAGCCAAGATCTGGGGGGGGTTGCTTTCTTT.

V and J are TRBV24-1 and TRBJ2-3; possibly TRBD1 for D (5 bases). CDR3 size: 14 residues. The germline V gene encodes CDR1 KGHDR and CDR2 SFDVKD. V lost 3 bases and J lost 2, with 8 bases in between. CDR3 region: CATSDGANTDTQYF. For the CDR3, the DNA is TGTGCCACCAGTGATGGGGCGAACACAGATACGCAGTATTTT.

The rearrangement links TRBV19 to TRBJ1-6; 9 bases align to TRBD1. The CDR3 has 16 amino acids. Trimming cost V 7 bases and J 7 bases; bases outside gene matches: 11. The germline CDR1 and CDR2 sequences are LNHDA and SQIVND (reference sequence). The DNA for the CDR3 is TGTGCCAGTAACACGGACAGGGGCGCCCCGAATTCACCCCTCCACTTT. Protein: CASNTDRGAPNSPLHF. Full variable domain (missing parts from reference TRBV19 and TRBJ1-6): DGGITQSPKYLFRKEGQNVTLSCEQNLNHDAMYWYRQDPGQGLRLIYYSQIVNDFQKGDIAEGYSVSREKKESFPLTVTSAQKNPTAFYLCASNTDRGAPNSPLHFGNGTRLTVT.